One and the same sample provided the 24 T cell receptor beta chains below, sequenced in a study of T cells in Graves' hyperthyroidism and ophthalmopathy. There were TCR beta CDR3 regions amplified from RNA transcripts. The HTBI primer set drove a first-round RT-PCR of the TCR CDR3. TCRdb ran MiXCR on the multiplex PCR reads and lists one entry per CDR3 protein. The sample has 200,000 to 250,000 distinct CDR3 sequences, roughly 15% seen once. The sequencing sample was made of blood. The receptors derive from a woman younger than 30 with Graves' ophthalmopathy.

This chain connects TRBV19 to TRBJ1-1; D possibly corresponds to TRBD1 (5 bases). Germline V gene lookup returns CDR1 LNHDA and CDR2 SQIVND (reference sequence). This CDR3 comprises 14 residues. V was trimmed by 7 bases and J by 4 bases, leaving 16 bases between them. The CDR3 DNA follows: TGTGCCAGTATGATACGGGGAACAGGCACTGAAGCTTTCTTT. Its protein product is CASMIRGTGTEAFF.

The chain links TRBV20-1 to TRBJ2-3; 7 bases fit TRBD1. With V trimmed by 5 bases and J by 2 bases, 10 bases remained unmatched. The CDR3 runs 15 residues. Germline V CDR1 and CDR2: DFQATT, SNEGSKA (reference sequence). CDR3 in amino acids: CSAGPGTAYTDTQYF. CDR3 DNA sequence: TGCAGTGCTGGCCCTGGGACAGCTTACACAGATACGCAGTATTTT.

This clonotype was recorded many times. This rearrangement joins TRBV5-1 to TRBJ1-2; tentative D call: TRBD1 (6 bases). V gave up 4 bases and J gave up 8 bases, with 15 bases separating them. CDR3 length: 13 amino acids. Germline V gene sequence: CDR1 SGHRS, CDR2 YFSETQ. CDR3 loop: CASSPRGGGGYTF. For the CDR3, the DNA is TGCGCCAGCAGCCCCCGAGGAGGGGGAGGCTACACCTTC.

The J gene is TRBJ1-2, the V gene TRBV2; perhaps TRBD1 as D (5 bases). Trimming took off 6 bases at V and 6 bases at J, with 14 bases between the two ends. CDR3 size: 13 residues. From germline, CDR1 is SNHLY and CDR2 FYNNEI. The CDR3 spells CASSLGGDDGYTF. CDR3 bases: TGTGCCAGCAGCTTAGGAGGGGACGATGGCTACACCTTC.

This clonotype was seen ten or more times. The J gene is TRBJ1-4, the V gene TRBV5-6; 8 nucleotides match TRBD1. V was pared by 3 bases and J by 6 bases, with 4 bases of the junction left unmatched. Per germline, CDR1 SGHDT and CDR2 YYEEEE. This CDR3 comprises 14 residues. For the CDR3, the DNA is TGTGCCAGCAGCTACGGGACAGGACATGAAAAACTGTTTTTT. Translation gives CASSYGTGHEKLFF.

V and J are TRBV7-9 and TRBJ2-1; a weak D match, TRBD1 (5 bases). Per germline, CDR1 SEHNR and CDR2 FQNEAQ (reference sequence). This CDR3 has 16 amino acids. The germline V and J ends were trimmed by 7 bases and 2 bases, with 18 bases remaining between them. CDR3 sequence reads: CASKAGPTPTYNEQFF. CDR3 coding DNA: TGTGCCAGCAAGGCAGGGCCGACACCTACCTACAATGAGCAGTTCTTC.

As DNA, the CDR3 is TGTGCCAGCAGCTTAAAAGCGGGGGGCTCAGATACGCAGTATTTT. It yields the protein CASSLKAGGSDTQYF. The J gene is TRBJ2-3, the V gene TRBV7-9, with 9 positions matching TRBD2. Germline CDR1 is SEHNR and CDR2 is FQNEAQ (reference sequence). The V segment lost 2 bases and the J segment 4 bases; nucleotides outside the gene matches: 4. CDR3 length equals 15 residues.

This clonotype was seen repeatedly, ten times or more. The rearrangement links TRBV28 to TRBJ2-1; 13 nucleotides agree with TRBD2. J lost 0 bases, V lost 7 bases, and 3 bases had no gene match. Germline CDR1 is MDHEN and CDR2 is SYDVKM. The CDR3 contains 16 residues. In nucleotides, the CDR3 is TGTGCCAGCATACTAGCGGGAGGGCCCTCCTACAATGAGCAGTTCTTC. This encodes CASILAGGPSYNEQFF. The full variable domain, its missing parts supplied by reference TRBV28 and TRBJ2-1, is DVKVTQSSRYLVKRTGEKVFLECVQDMDHENMFWYRQDPGLGLRLIYFSYDVKMKEKGDIPEGYSVSREKKERFSLILESASTNQTSMYLCASILAGGPSYNEQFFGPGTRLTVL.

This clonotype showed up many times. The chain carries TRBV3-1 and TRBJ1-6; no clear D. The V and J ends lost 6 bases and 0 bases respectively, with 9 bases between them. CDR3 length: 15 residues. The germline V gene encodes CDR1 LGHDT and CDR2 YNNKEL (reference sequence). The CDR3 here is CASRSDDSYNSPLHF. For the CDR3, the DNA is TGTGCCAGCAGATCAGACGACTCCTATAATTCACCCCTCCACTTT.

In this sample, this clonotype turned up many times. This chain uses TRBV19 with TRBJ1-1; 7 bases are shared with TRBD1. This CDR3 comprises 14 residues. Germline V CDR1 and CDR2: LNHDA, SQIVND (reference sequence). Unmatched junction bases numbered 8, after V lost 4 bases and J lost 6 bases. The CDR3 nucleotides read TGTGCCAGTAGTACCCACAGGGGACTCGCTGAAGCTTTCTTT. It translates to CASSTHRGLAEAFF.

J is TRBJ1-3 and V is TRBV20-1; 7 nucleotides line up with TRBD1. The J segment lost 2 bases and the V segment lost 5 bases, leaving 9 bases of the junction unmatched. This CDR3 has 15 amino acids. The V gene's germline CDR1 is DFQATT and CDR2 SNEGSKA (reference sequence). The CDR3 DNA sequence: TGCAGTGCTGTAAAACAGGGGACTGCTGGAAACACCATATATTTT. Translating gives CSAVKQGTAGNTIYF.

This clonotype was detected ten times or more. The chain couples TRBV11-3 to TRBJ2-4; tentative D call: TRBD1 (6 bases). V lost 5 bases and J lost 6, with 17 bases in between. Germline lookup yields CDR1 SGHNT and CDR2 YENEEA. The CDR3 length is 15 residues. The DNA for the CDR3 is TGTGCCAGCAGCACAAGTTACAGGGATGCAAACATTCAGTACTTC. Its translation is CASSTSYRDANIQYF.

The chain couples TRBV5-1 to TRBJ2-2; 7 bases fit TRBD2. The CDR3 has 16 residues. CDR1 is SGHRS and CDR2 is YFSETQ in the germline V gene. The V gene end was trimmed by 1 base and the J gene end by 1 base; junction bases not matched to a gene: 4. The CDR3: CASSLFPSGNTGELFF. The CDR3 DNA is TGCGCCAGCAGCTTGTTTCCTAGCGGGAACACCGGGGAGCTGTTTTTT.

This clonotype was found many times. The genes are TRBV30 and TRBJ2-1; D not certain. V lost 0 bases and J lost 10, with 10 bases in between. The CDR3 is 12 residues long. Germline lookup yields CDR1 GTSNPN and CDR2 SVGIG (reference sequence). In nucleotides, the CDR3 is TGTGCCTGGAGTGTTAGCAGTCTAGAGCAGTTCTTC. As protein: CAWSVSSLEQFF.

This clonotype was seen ten or more times. The chain combines TRBV6-5 with TRBJ1-2, with D unresolved. Trimming pared 0 bases from V and 5 bases from J, leaving 16 bases between. The CDR3 extends over 16 amino acids. Germline V gene lookup returns CDR1 MNHEY and CDR2 SVGAGI. CDR3 sequence: CASSYSAGSEGYGYTF. For the CDR3, the DNA is TGTGCCAGCAGTTACTCGGCAGGTTCGGAAGGTTATGGCTACACCTTC.

This clonotype was recorded at least ten times. The gene calls are TRBV10-3 and TRBJ2-3; tentative D call: TRBD2 (5 bases). CDR3 size: 14 residues. The germline V gene has CDR1 ENHRY and CDR2 SYGVKD. V lost 8 bases and J 2 bases, leaving 14 bases between the germline ends. CDR3 sequence (DNA): TGTGCCATCCTTTCCAGCGGTTCCACAGATACGCAGTATTTT. Protein sequence: CAILSSGSTDTQYF.

This clonotype was found a few times. V gene TRBV27 combines with J gene TRBJ2-2, with 10 bases lining up with TRBD2. V lost 0 bases and J lost 4; bases outside the gene matches: 2. CDR3 size: 16 residues. Germline V gene sequence: CDR1 MNHEY, CDR2 SMNVEV (reference sequence). The CDR3 region has the DNA TGTGCCAGCAGTTTATCTAGCGGGGGGACCACCGGGGAGCTGTTTTTT. Residues: CASSLSSGGTTGELFF.

This clonotype was observed many times. The chain has TRBV7-8 and TRBJ2-1; D gene uncertain. With 4 bases removed from V and 0 bases from J, the gap between germline ends came to 10 bases. Germline-derived CDR1 and CDR2 are SGHVS and FQNEAQ. This CDR3 has 15 amino acids. CDR3: CASSSRGDSYNEQFF. CDR3 DNA: TGTGCCAGCAGCTCCCGTGGGGACTCCTACAATGAGCAGTTCTTC.

Details on this clonotype: Since a much larger clone is just one base distant, this may be a read error. The rearrangement links TRBV9 to TRBJ2-5; 11 nucleotides match TRBD2. Germline V gene sequence: CDR1 SGDLS, CDR2 YYNGEE. The CDR3 covers 18 residues. Written as DNA, the CDR3 is TGTGCCAGCTCTGTGGGACTAGCGGTTAGCCGGTTTCAAGGGACCCAGTACTTC. Translated, it gives CASSVGLAVSRFQGTQYF. Filled out from reference TRBV9 and TRBJ2-5, the complete variable domain reads DSGVTQTPKHLITATGQRVTLRCSPRSGDLSVYWYQQSLDQGLQFLIQYYNGEERAKGNILERFSAQQFPDLHSELNLSSLELGDSALYFCASSVGLAVSRFQGTQYFGPGTRLLVL.

This clonotype was counted only a few times. With a much larger clone just one base away, this may be a read error. V and J are TRBV6-1 and TRBJ1-6, with TRBD1 as a possible D gene (5 bases). V gave up 2 bases and J gave up 9 bases, with 23 bases separating them. The CDR3 length is 18 residues. Germline CDR1 reads MNHNS; CDR2 reads SASEGT. CDR3 residues: CASSEPIASRVRGSPLHF. CDR3 nucleotide sequence: TGTGCCAGCAGTGAACCGATAGCCAGCAGGGTGAGGGGTTCACCCCTCCACTTT.

This clonotype was picked up many times. The gene calls are TRBV15 and TRBJ2-4; 13 bases match TRBD2. V was clipped by 0 bases and J by 0 bases; unmatched bases: 2. The CDR3 is made up of 18 amino acids. Germline V gene lookup returns CDR1 LNHNV and CDR2 YYDKDF (reference sequence). CDR3 DNA sequence: TGTGCCACCAGCAGAGATGGACTAGCGGGGGAAGCCAAAAACATTCAGTACTTC. Translated: CATSRDGLAGEAKNIQYF.

This clonotype was counted at least ten times. The rearrangement uses TRBV19 and TRBJ1-1, with D unclear. Germline V CDR1 and CDR2: LNHDA, SQIVND (reference sequence). The CDR3 consists of 15 residues. Between the trimmed V and J ends, which lost 4 bases and 0 bases, there was a span of 12 bases. Written as DNA, the CDR3 is TGTGCCAGTAGTAACCGTCTGAATTTGAACACTGAAGCTTTCTTT. Its translation: CASSNRLNLNTEAFF.

This clonotype was counted at least ten times. The V and J genes are TRBV7-9 and TRBJ2-1; TRBD1 matches at 8 bases. Germline CDR1 reads SEHNR; CDR2 reads FQNEAQ (reference sequence). Trimming took 2 bases from V and 9 from J; bases not matched to a gene: 6. This CDR3 region has 14 residues. The CDR3 region has the DNA TGTGCCAGCAGCTTAAGGACAGGGTACGGTGAGCAGTTCTTC. Amino acids: CASSLRTGYGEQFF.

The sample holds many counts of this clonotype. This chain joins TRBV20-1 and TRBJ1-1, with D uncertain. V dropped 3 bases and J dropped 3 bases, with 14 bases sitting between them. Germline CDR1 DFQATT, CDR2 SNEGSKA (reference sequence). There are 14 residues in the CDR3. In nucleotides, the CDR3 is TGCAGTGCTAGGGATAATACTGAATACACTGAAGCTTTCTTT. Translating it yields CSARDNTEYTEAFF.